The 13 T cell receptor beta chains below were found in one sample sequenced in a study of PD-1 blockade in classical Hodgkin lymphoma. No patient escaped relapse after autologous stem cell transplantation, and brentuximab vedotin exposure varied. Using immunoSEQ multiplex PCR, the repertoire was profiled, and TCRdb retains in-frame clones only, with some absent. Counted here are about 63,000 clones, more than 75% occurring once; the ten biggest clones make up 5.4%. Source: peripheral blood mononuclear cells (PBMCs), taken before the second cycle of nivolumab. These receptors came from a human donor with classical Hodgkin lymphoma.

The rearrangement joins TRBV6-6 to TRBJ2-5, with D possibly matching TRBD1 (6 bases). Per germline, CDR1 MNHNY and CDR2 SVGAGI (reference sequence). The ends were cut back, 8 bases at V and 2 bases at J, with 15 bases in the middle. The CDR3 loop spans 14 amino acids. The CDR3 sequence: CASRNNGQQETQYF. CDR3 sequence (DNA): TGTGCCAGCCGTAACAATGGACAGCAAGAGACCCAGTACTTC.

The CDR3 loop is CASSVTGGRTEAFF. The CDR3 coding sequence is TGTGCCAGTAGTGTCACAGGGGGTCGGACTGAAGCTTTCTTT. This sequence joins TRBV19 and TRBJ1-1; 8 bases agree with TRBD1. CDR1 and CDR2 from the germline V gene are LNHDA and SQIVND (reference sequence). V was clipped by 5 bases and J by 5 bases; unmatched bases: 7. The CDR3 length is 14 residues.

The chain employs TRBV9 and TRBJ2-2; D call uncertain. Per the germline V gene, CDR1 is SGDLS and CDR2 is YYNGEE. The CDR3 loop spans 15 amino acids. The V gene lost 3 bases and the J gene lost 0 bases, with 9 bases spanning the gap. The CDR3 loop reads CASSARSPNTGELFF. The CDR3 nucleotides read TGTGCCAGCAGCGCCCGGTCCCCGAACACCGGGGAGCTGTTTTTT.

V and J are TRBV6-6 and TRBJ2-1; 8 bases line up with TRBD2. Germline assignment: CDR1 MNHNY and CDR2 SVGAGI (reference sequence). The V segment lost 5 bases and the J segment 0 bases; nucleotides outside the gene matches: 3. CDR3 length: 15 residues. The CDR3 protein is CASSERGSSYNEQFF. The CDR3 DNA is TGTGCCAGCAGTGAGCGGGGGAGCTCCTACAATGAGCAGTTCTTC.

The chain combines TRBV5-1 with TRBJ1-4, with D maybe TRBD1 (6 bases). The germline V gene encodes CDR1 SGHRS and CDR2 YFSETQ. The length of the CDR3 is 13 residues. Trimming shortened V by 4 bases and J by 8 bases, and 12 bases separated the two germline ends. CDR3 amino acids: CASSPGTLEKLFF. The CDR3 DNA follows: TGCGCCAGCAGCCCCGGGACATTAGAAAAACTGTTTTTT.

The V call is TRBV28, the J call TRBJ1-5; D unclear. This CDR3 spans 14 amino acids. In germline, CDR1 is MDHEN, CDR2 SYDVKM. V was cut by 2 bases and J by 4 bases, with 9 bases left in between. The CDR3 DNA sequence: TGTGCCAGCAGTTTAGTACGGATGAATCAGCCCCAGCATTTT. Protein: CASSLVRMNQPQHF.

This sequence joins TRBV7-9 and TRBJ1-2; no clear D. Germline CDR1 SEHNR, CDR2 FQNEAQ (reference sequence). Trimming left V 8 bases short and J 4 bases short, with 17 bases between. The length of the CDR3 is 14 residues. CDR3 in amino acids: CASSLQAVGYGYTF. For the CDR3, the DNA is TGTGCCAGCTCTCTTCAGGCTGTCGGCTATGGCTACACCTTC.

The chain links TRBV6-5 to TRBJ1-2; 8 bases are a match to TRBD1. There are 15 residues in the CDR3. From germline, CDR1 is MNHEY and CDR2 SVGAGI. V trimming: 0 bases; J trimming: 8 bases; junction bases outside the gene matches: 8. The CDR3 region is CASSYSRGQGSGYTF. The CDR3 region has the DNA TGTGCCAGCAGTTACTCGAGAGGACAGGGTAGCGGCTACACCTTC.

About this clone: A junction end diverges from the germline sequence, so it may reflect a read error. Additional DNA sequences in this sample encode the identical CDR3. V usage is TRBV27 and J usage is TRBJ1-3; D not resolved. The CDR3 has 16 residues. Germline V gene data show CDR1 as MNHEY and CDR2 as SMNVEV (reference sequence). The CDR3 sequence is CASSLSTPETGNTIYF. The CDR3 nucleotides read TGCGCCAGCAGTTTATCGACACCAGAGACTGGAAACACCATATATTTT.

This clone occurred once. This chain links TRBV21-1 with TRBJ2-7; TRBD1 was called by the table and not checked on the DNA. TRBV21-1 has pseudogene status. This CDR3 spans 13 amino acids. This CDR3 reads CASYRDRPYEQYF. DNA of the CDR3: TGTGCCAGCTACCGGGACAGACCCTACGAGCAGTACTTC.

The rearrangement joins TRBV15 to TRBJ1-5; TRBD1 matches 7 bases. CDR3 length: 14 amino acids. V shed 3 bases, J shed 5 bases, and the junction held 4 bases outside the gene matches. Germline CDR1 is LNHNV and CDR2 is YYDKDF (reference sequence). In nucleotides, the CDR3 is TGTGCCACCAGCAGCCGGGACAGCTATCAGCCCCAGCATTTT. It translates to CATSSRDSYQPQHF.

The V and J genes are TRBV28 and TRBJ1-2, with D possibly TRBD1 on 5 matching bases. Germline V gives CDR1 MDHEN, CDR2 SYDVKM. The CDR3 is 13 residues long. V lost 6 bases and J lost 4, with 12 bases in between. The chain's CDR3 is CASSGTALYGYTF. CDR3 coding DNA: TGTGCCAGCAGCGGGACGGCCCTCTATGGCTACACCTTC.

V and J are TRBV27 and TRBJ2-1; 7 nucleotides agree with TRBD1. CDR1 and CDR2 from the germline V gene are MNHEY and SMNVEV (reference sequence). CDR3 size: 14 residues. After removal of 6 bases from V and 7 bases from J, the junction contained 9 bases not matched to a gene. CDR3 sequence: CASRWGQPGNEQFF. DNA of the CDR3: TGTGCCAGCAGGTGGGGACAGCCCGGGAATGAGCAGTTCTTC.